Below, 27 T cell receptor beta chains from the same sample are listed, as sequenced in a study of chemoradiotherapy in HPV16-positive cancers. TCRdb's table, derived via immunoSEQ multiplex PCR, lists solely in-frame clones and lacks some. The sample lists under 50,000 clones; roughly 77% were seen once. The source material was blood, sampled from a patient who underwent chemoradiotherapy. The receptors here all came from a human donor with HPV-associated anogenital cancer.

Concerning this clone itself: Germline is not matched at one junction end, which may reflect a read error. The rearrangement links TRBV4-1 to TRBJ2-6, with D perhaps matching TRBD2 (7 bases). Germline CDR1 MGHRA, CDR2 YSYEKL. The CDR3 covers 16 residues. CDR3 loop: CASSQGGGSGANVLTF. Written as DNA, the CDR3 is TGCGCCAGCAGCCAAGGGGGGGGCTCTGGTGCCAACGTCCTGACTTTC.

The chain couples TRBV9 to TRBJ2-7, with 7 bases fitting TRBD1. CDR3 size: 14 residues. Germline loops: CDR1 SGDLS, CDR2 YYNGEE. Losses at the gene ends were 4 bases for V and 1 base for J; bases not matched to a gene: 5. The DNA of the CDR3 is TGTGCCAGCAGCTTCCGGGACAGATCCTACGAGCAGTACTTC. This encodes CASSFRDRSYEQYF.

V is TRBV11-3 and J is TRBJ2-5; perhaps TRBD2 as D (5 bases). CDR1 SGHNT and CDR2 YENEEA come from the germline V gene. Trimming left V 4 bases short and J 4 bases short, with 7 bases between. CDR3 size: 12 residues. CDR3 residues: CASSYRGETQYF. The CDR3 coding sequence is TGTGCCAGCAGCTATCGGGGAGAGACCCAGTACTTC.

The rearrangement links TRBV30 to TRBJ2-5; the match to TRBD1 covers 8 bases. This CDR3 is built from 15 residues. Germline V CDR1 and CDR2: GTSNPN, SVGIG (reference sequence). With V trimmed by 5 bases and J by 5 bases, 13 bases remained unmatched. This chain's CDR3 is CAWSRGAGGWETQYF. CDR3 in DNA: TGTGCCTGGTCCAGAGGGGCAGGGGGCTGGGAGACCCAGTACTTC.

The CDR3 nucleotides read TGTGCCAGCAGCGACTACCGACAGGGGCCTTATGGCTACACCTTC. It translates to CASSDYRQGPYGYTF. The chain uses TRBV7-2 and TRBJ1-2; 8 bases are a match to TRBD1. CDR1 is SGHTA, CDR2 FQGNSA, per germline. The V and J ends lost 5 bases and 5 bases, in that order; junction bases with no gene match: 10. The CDR3 runs to 15 residues. The full variable domain, in which reference TRBV7-2 and TRBJ1-2 provide the parts outside the CDR3, is GAGVSQSPSNKVTEKGKDVELRCDPISGHTALYWYRQSLGQGLEFLIYFQGNSAPDKSGLPSDRFSAERTGGSVSTLTIQRTQQEDSAVYLCASSDYRQGPYGYTFGSGTRLTVV.

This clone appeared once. The CDR3 loop reads CASSQGAGGRDTIYF. The CDR3 DNA follows: TGCGCCAGCAGCCAAGGGGCAGGGGGCAGGGACACCATATATTTT. V and J are TRBV4-1 and TRBJ1-3; 8 bases agree with TRBD1. CDR1 is MGHRA, CDR2 YSYEKL, per germline. The trim removed 1 base at V and 8 bases at J, leaving 7 bases unmatched. CDR3 length equals 15 residues.

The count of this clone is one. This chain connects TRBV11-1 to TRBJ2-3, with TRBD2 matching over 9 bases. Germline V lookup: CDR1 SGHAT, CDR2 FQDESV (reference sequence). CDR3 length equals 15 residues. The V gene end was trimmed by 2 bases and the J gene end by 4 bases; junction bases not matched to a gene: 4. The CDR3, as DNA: TGTGCCAGCAGCTTACGGCGGGGGGGGTCAGATACGCAGTATTTT. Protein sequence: CASSLRRGGSDTQYF.

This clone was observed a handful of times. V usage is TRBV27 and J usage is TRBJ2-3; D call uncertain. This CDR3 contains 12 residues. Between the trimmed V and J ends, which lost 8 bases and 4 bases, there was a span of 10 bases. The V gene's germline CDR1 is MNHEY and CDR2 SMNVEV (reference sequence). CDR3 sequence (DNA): TGTGCCAGCCGAAGTGCAGCAGATACGCAGTATTTT. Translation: CASRSAADTQYF.

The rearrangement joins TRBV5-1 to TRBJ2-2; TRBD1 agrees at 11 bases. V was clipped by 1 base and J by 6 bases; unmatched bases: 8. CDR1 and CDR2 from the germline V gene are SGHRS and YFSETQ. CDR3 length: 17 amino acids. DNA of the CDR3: TGCGCCAGCAGCTTGTTACTGGACAGGGGGCGATCCGGGGAGCTGTTTTTT. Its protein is CASSLLLDRGRSGELFF.

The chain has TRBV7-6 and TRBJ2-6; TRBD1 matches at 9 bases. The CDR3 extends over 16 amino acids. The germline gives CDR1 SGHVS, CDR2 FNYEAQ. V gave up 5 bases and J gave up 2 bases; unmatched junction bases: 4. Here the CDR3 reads CASSPRTGAGANVLTF. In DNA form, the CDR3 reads TGTGCCAGCAGCCCAAGGACAGGGGCTGGGGCCAACGTCCTGACTTTC.

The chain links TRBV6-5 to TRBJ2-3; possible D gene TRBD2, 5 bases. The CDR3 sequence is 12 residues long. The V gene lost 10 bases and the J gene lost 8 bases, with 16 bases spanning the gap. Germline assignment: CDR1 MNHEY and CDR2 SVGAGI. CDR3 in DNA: TGTGCCACAAAAGGCGAGGGCGGTACGCAGTATTTT. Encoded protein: CATKGEGGTQYF.

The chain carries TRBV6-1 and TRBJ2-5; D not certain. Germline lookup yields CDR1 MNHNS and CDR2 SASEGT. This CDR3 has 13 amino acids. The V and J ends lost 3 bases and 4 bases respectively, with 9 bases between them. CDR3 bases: TGTGCCAGCAGTGAGGGCTTACCAGAGACCCAGTACTTC. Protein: CASSEGLPETQYF.

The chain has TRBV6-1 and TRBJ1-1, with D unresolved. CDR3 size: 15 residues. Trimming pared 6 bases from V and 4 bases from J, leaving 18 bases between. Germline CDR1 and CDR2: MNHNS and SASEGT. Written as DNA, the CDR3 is TGTGCCAGCAGACTCCCGGGTCCCAAGGCCACTGAAGCTTTCTTT. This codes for CASRLPGPKATEAFF.

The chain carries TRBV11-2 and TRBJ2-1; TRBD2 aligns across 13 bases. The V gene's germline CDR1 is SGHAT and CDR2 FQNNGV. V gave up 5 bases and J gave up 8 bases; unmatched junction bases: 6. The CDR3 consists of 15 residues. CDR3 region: CASSLRTSGGYEQFF. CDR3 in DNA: TGTGCCAGCAGCCTCAGGACTAGCGGGGGATATGAGCAGTTCTTC.

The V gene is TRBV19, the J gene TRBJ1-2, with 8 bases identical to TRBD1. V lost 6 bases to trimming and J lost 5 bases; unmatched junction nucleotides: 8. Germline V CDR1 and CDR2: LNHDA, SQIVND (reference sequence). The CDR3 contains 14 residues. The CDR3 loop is CASRWAGGAYGYTF. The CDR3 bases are TGTGCCAGTAGATGGGCAGGGGGCGCTTATGGCTACACCTTC.

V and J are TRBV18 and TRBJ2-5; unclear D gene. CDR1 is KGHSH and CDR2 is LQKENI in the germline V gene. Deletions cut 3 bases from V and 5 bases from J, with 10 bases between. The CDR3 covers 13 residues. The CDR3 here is CASSPRTSETQYF. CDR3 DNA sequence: TGTGCCAGCTCACCGAGGACCTCGGAGACCCAGTACTTC. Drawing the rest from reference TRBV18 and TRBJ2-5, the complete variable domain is NAGVMQNPRHLVRRRGQEARLRCSPMKGHSHVYWYRQLPEEGLKFMVYLQKENIIDESGMPKERFSAEFPKEGPSILRIQQVVRGDSAAYFCASSPRTSETQYFGPGTRLLVL.

This chain's CDR3 is CASSPRRGNEQFF. CDR3 nucleotides: TGTGCCAGCAGCCCCCGTAGAGGGAATGAGCAGTTCTTC. The chain couples TRBV7-9 to TRBJ2-1; D possibly corresponds to TRBD2 (5 bases). CDR3 length equals 13 residues. V lost 5 bases and J 7 bases, leaving 12 bases between the germline ends. Looked up from germline, CDR1 is SEHNR and CDR2 is FQNEAQ (reference sequence). The entire variable domain, with the rest obtained from reference TRBV7-9 and TRBJ2-1, is as follows: DTGVSQNPRHKITKRGQNVTFRCDPISEHNRLYWYRQTLGQGPEFLTYFQNEAQLEKSRLLSDRFSAERPKGSFSTLEIQRTEQGDSAMYLCASSPRRGNEQFFGPGTRLTVL.

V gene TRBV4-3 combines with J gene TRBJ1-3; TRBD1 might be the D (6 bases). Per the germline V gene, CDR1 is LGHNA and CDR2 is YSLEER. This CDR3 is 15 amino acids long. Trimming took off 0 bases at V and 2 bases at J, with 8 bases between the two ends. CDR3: CASSQDSGAGNTIYF. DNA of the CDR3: TGCGCCAGCAGCCAAGATTCAGGGGCTGGAAACACCATATATTTT.

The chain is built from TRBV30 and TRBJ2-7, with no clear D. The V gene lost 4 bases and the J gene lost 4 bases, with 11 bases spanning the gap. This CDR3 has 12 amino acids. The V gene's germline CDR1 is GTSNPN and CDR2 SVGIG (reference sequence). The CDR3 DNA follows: TGTGCCTGGATAGAAGGGCCATACGAGCAGTACTTC. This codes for CAWIEGPYEQYF.

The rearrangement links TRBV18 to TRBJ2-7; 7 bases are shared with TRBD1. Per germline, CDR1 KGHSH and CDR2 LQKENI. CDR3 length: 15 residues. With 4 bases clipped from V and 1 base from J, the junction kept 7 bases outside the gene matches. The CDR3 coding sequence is TGTGCCAGCTCACAGACAGGGTCGGGGTCCTACGAGCAGTACTTC. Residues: CASSQTGSGSYEQYF.

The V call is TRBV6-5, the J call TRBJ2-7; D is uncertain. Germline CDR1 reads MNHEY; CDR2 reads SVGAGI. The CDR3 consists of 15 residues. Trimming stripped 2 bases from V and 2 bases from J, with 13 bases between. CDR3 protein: CASSYRAHNPYEQYF. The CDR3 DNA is TGTGCCAGCAGTTACAGGGCCCACAACCCCTACGAGCAGTACTTC.

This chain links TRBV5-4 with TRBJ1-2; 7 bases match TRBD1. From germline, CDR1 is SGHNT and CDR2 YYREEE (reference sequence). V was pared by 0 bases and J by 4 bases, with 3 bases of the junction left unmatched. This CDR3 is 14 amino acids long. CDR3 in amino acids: CASSLEGASYGYTF. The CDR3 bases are TGTGCCAGCAGCTTGGAGGGGGCAAGCTATGGCTACACCTTC. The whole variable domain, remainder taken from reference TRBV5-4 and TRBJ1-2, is ETGVTQSPTHLIKTRGQQVTLRCSSQSGHNTVSWYQQALGQGPQFIFQYYREEENGRGNFPPRFSGLQFPNYSSELNVNALELDDSALYLCASSLEGASYGYTFGSGTRLTVV.

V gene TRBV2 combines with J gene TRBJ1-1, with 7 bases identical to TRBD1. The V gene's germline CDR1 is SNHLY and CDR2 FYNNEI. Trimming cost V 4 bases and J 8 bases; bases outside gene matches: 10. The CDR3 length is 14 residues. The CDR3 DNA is TGTGCCAGCAGTGGAGTAGGGACAGCGAAAGAAGCTTTCTTT. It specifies CASSGVGTAKEAFF.

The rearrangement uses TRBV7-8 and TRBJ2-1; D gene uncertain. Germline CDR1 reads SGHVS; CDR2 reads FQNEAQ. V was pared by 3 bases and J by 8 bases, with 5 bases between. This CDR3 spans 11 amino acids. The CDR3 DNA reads TGTGCCAGCAGCTTTTTCGATGAGCAGTTCTTC. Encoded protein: CASSFFDEQFF.

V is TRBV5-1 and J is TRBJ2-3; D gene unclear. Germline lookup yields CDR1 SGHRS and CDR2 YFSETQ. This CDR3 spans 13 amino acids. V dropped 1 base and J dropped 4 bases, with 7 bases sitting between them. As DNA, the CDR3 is TGCGCCAGCAGCTTGACAGTCGCAGATACGCAGTATTTT. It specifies CASSLTVADTQYF. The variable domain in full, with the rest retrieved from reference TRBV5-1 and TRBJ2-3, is KAGVTQTPRYLIKTRGQQVTLSCSPISGHRSVSWYQQTPGQGLQFLFEYFSETQRNKGNFPGRFSGRQFSNSRSEMNVSTLELGDSALYLCASSLTVADTQYFGPGTRLTVL.

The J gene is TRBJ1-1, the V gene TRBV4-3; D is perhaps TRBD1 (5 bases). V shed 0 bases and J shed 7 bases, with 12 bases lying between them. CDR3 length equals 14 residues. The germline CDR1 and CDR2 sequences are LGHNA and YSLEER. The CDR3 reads CASSQDFAGIEAFF. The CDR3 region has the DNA TGCGCCAGCAGCCAAGATTTTGCAGGGATTGAAGCTTTCTTT.

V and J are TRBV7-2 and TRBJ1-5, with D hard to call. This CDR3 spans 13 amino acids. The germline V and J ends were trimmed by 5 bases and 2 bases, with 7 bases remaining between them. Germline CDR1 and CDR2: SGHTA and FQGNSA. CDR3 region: CASSGRGNQPQHF. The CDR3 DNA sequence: TGTGCCAGCAGCGGCCGGGGCAATCAGCCCCAGCATTTT.